Listed below are T cell receptor beta chains from one sample, sequenced in a study of T cells after posttransplantation cyclophosphamide. This table comes from immunoSEQ multiplex PCR, and its TCRdb copy is limited to in-frame clones, with some not included. Among about 31,000 clones listed, around 90% were seen once. The sample was naive CD4+ T cells sorted from PBMCs. The receptors come from a woman in her sixties or seventies in good health, CMV-negative, and a related stem cell transplant donor. CDR3s include the opening cysteine and the closing phenylalanine or tryptophan. A D gene is named only where the DNA matches it firmly. Clone size is given for some rows only: seen once, a few or many times, or a class if the clone is expanded.

CDR3 protein	CDR3 DNA	D gene	J gene	V gene	clone size
CASSRRPSGSTDTQYF	TGTGCCAGCAGCCGGAGGCCTAGCGGGAGCACAGATACGCAGTATTTT	TRBD2	TRBJ2-3	TRBV7-9	NA
CASTWTAGKGEQYF	TGTGCCAGCACGTGGACCGCGGGCAAGGGCGAGCAGTACTTC	NA	TRBJ2-7	TRBV2	NA
CASSGLSGSSYNEQFF	TGTGCCAGTAGTGGTCTGAGCGGGAGCTCCTACAATGAGCAGTTCTTC	TRBD2	TRBJ2-1	TRBV19	NA
CASWRLAGKEETQYF	TGTGCCAGCTGGAGACTAGCGGGGAAGGAAGAGACCCAGTACTTC	TRBD2	TRBJ2-5	TRBV9	NA
CASSREAAVDEQFF	TGCGCCAGCAGCCGGGAAGCAGCCGTCGATGAGCAGTTCTTC	NA	TRBJ2-1	TRBV5-1	NA
CASTGTNTGELFF	TGTGCCAGCACCGGGACGAACACCGGGGAGCTGTTTTTT	NA	TRBJ2-2	TRBV7-2	NA
CASSVASVANTGELFF	TGTGCCAGCAGCGTAGCCAGCGTCGCGAACACCGGGGAGCTGTTTTTT	NA	TRBJ2-2	TRBV9	NA
CASRASGAYEQYF	TGCGCCAGCCGGGCTAGCGGGGCATACGAGCAGTACTTC	TRBD2	TRBJ2-7	TRBV5-1	NA
CATGQSGNSNQPQHF	TGTGCCACGGGACAGAGTGGCAATAGCAATCAGCCCCAGCATTTT	TRBD1	TRBJ1-5	TRBV15	NA
CASSPRTGRMEGYTF	TGTGCCAGCAGTCCTCGGACAGGGAGGATGGAGGGCTACACCTTC	TRBD1	TRBJ1-2	TRBV28	NA
CASRDRGTGELFF	TGTGCCAGTAGGGACAGGGGAACCGGGGAGCTGTTTTTT	TRBD1	TRBJ2-2	TRBV19	NA
CASSLQRADKNIQYF	TGTGCCAGCAGTTTACAGAGGGCTGACAAAAACATTCAGTACTTC	NA	TRBJ2-4	TRBV28	NA
CASSLVPSGTTDTQYF	TGTGCCAGCAGCTTGGTGCCTAGCGGTACCACAGATACGCAGTATTTT	TRBD2	TRBJ2-3	TRBV5-6	NA
CASSWTSGRVQFF	TGTGCCAGCAGTTGGACTAGCGGGAGGGTGCAGTTCTTC	TRBD2	TRBJ2-1	TRBV28	NA
CASSALDRDRRAFF	TGCGCCAGCAGTGCTCTGGACAGGGATCGGAGAGCTTTCTTT	TRBD1	TRBJ1-1	TRBV10-2	NA
CASSFWTGGGLRTYEQYF	TGTGCCAGCAGCTTCTGGACAGGGGGCGGACTGCGGACCTACGAGCAGTACTTC	TRBD1	TRBJ2-7	TRBV7-2	NA
CSALTGGPNQPQHF	TGCAGCGCTCTGACAGGGGGGCCTAATCAGCCCCAGCATTTT	TRBD1	TRBJ1-5	TRBV29-1	NA
CASPRGNQSNYGYTF	TGTGCCTCACCTAGGGGCAATCAGTCTAACTATGGCTACACCTTC	NA	TRBJ1-2	TRBV30	NA
CASSLGQSNEKLFF	TGTGCCAGTAGTCTGGGACAGTCTAATGAAAAACTGTTTTTT	TRBD1	TRBJ1-4	TRBV19	NA
CAWIYGQGAAGYTF	TGTGCCTGGATCTACGGACAGGGGGCAGCAGGCTACACCTTC	TRBD1	TRBJ1-2	TRBV30	NA
CASSFMRRETQYF	TGTGCCAGCAGCTTTATGCGGCGCGAGACCCAGTACTTC	NA	TRBJ2-5	TRBV5-6	NA
CASSQSMPGVNEQYF	TGTGCCAGCAGCCAATCGATGCCAGGGGTGAACGAGCAGTACTTC	NA	TRBJ2-7	TRBV4-2	NA
CASSLAGGIGQPQHF	TGTGCCAGCAGCTTAGCAGGGGGCATAGGGCAGCCCCAGCATTTT	TRBD1	TRBJ1-5	TRBV7-9	NA
CASSFRSYGYTF	TGTGCCAGCAGTTTCAGAAGCTATGGCTACACCTTC	NA	TRBJ1-2	TRBV28	NA
CASSPGTANYGYTF	TGTGCCAGCAGCCCGGGGACAGCTAACTATGGCTACACCTTC	TRBD1	TRBJ1-2	TRBV7-2	NA
CASSYSSLGTGAGYTF	TGTGCCAGCAGTTACTCGAGTTTAGGGACAGGGGCTGGCTACACCTTC	TRBD1	TRBJ1-2	TRBV6-5	NA
CASSTWKASGYNEQFF	TGTGCCAGCAGTACCTGGAAGGCTAGCGGATACAATGAGCAGTTCTTC	TRBD2	TRBJ2-1	TRBV27	NA
CSVHLGTALLRGYTF	TGCAGCGTGCATCTCGGGACTGCCCTGTTAAGGGGCTACACCTTC	NA	TRBJ1-2	TRBV29-1	few
CASSLDLGTEAFF	TGTGCCAGCAGCTTAGATCTCGGGACAGAAGCTTTCTTT	NA	TRBJ1-1	TRBV11-3	few
CASSQRGTSKGKETQYF	TGCGCCAGCAGCCAGCGGGGGACTAGCAAAGGAAAAGAGACCCAGTACTTC	TRBD2	TRBJ2-5	TRBV4-3	NA
CASRQGGQVSEQYF	TGTGCCAGCAGGCAGGGGGGACAGGTGAGCGAGCAGTACTTC	TRBD1	TRBJ2-7	TRBV28	NA
CASSPQRGLRETQYF	TGTGCCAGCTCACCGCAGAGGGGGCTTAGGGAGACCCAGTACTTC	TRBD1	TRBJ2-5	TRBV18	once
CASTPGHSFEQYF	TGTGCCAGCACTCCGGGACACTCTTTTGAGCAGTACTTC	NA	TRBJ2-7	TRBV6-5	NA
CASLWDSSNTGELFF	TGTGCCAGCTTGTGGGACAGCTCTAACACCGGGGAGCTGTTTTTT	TRBD1	TRBJ2-2	TRBV18	NA
CASSPGQGFSGYTF	TGTGCCAGCAGCCCGGGACAGGGGTTCTCTGGCTACACCTTC	TRBD1	TRBJ1-2	TRBV6-6	NA
CASSRDAGLFYEQYF	TGTGCCAGCAGCCGAGACGCGGGGTTATTCTACGAGCAGTACTTC	NA	TRBJ2-7	TRBV7-2	NA
CASSLALGQGYEQYF	TGTGCCAGCAGCTTAGCTCTCGGACAGGGGTACGAGCAGTACTTC	TRBD1	TRBJ2-7	TRBV7-7	NA
CASSTLGTRNTGELFF	TGTGCCAGCAGTACACTAGGGACTAGAAACACCGGGGAGCTGTTTTTT	TRBD2	TRBJ2-2	TRBV28	NA
CASSGPGHGNQPQHF	TGTGCCAGCAGCGGCCCGGGACATGGTAATCAGCCCCAGCATTTT	NA	TRBJ1-5	TRBV9	once
CASSGDGGLGGYTF	TGTGCCAGCAGCGGAGACGGGGGGCTGGGTGGCTACACCTTC	NA	TRBJ1-2	TRBV9	NA
CASSVDGPGLDEQFF	TGTGCCAGCAGCGTAGATGGTCCAGGGCTGGATGAGCAGTTCTTC	NA	TRBJ2-1	TRBV9	once
CASVAGGSGANVLTF	TGTGCCAGCGTGGCAGGGGGGTCTGGGGCCAACGTCCTGACTTTC	NA	TRBJ2-6	TRBV7-2	NA
CATSRDILNTEAFF	TGTGCCACCAGCAGGGACATATTGAACACTGAAGCTTTCTTT	NA	TRBJ1-1	TRBV15	NA
CASSLPNRGDNTEAFF	TGTGCCAGCAGCTTACCTAACAGGGGAGATAACACTGAAGCTTTCTTT	TRBD1	TRBJ1-1	TRBV7-8	NA
CASTGGNYGYTF	TGTGCCAGCACCGGGGGGAACTATGGCTACACCTTC	NA	TRBJ1-2	TRBV25-1	NA
CAWSPGLSHGNEQFF	TGTGCCTGGAGTCCCGGACTGTCCCATGGCAATGAGCAGTTCTTC	NA	TRBJ2-1	TRBV30	NA
CASSPWTSHHYNEQFF	TGTGCCAGCAGCCCCTGGACTAGCCACCATTACAATGAGCAGTTCTTC	TRBD2	TRBJ2-1	TRBV7-2	NA
CASSPSGGYEQYF	TGTGCCAGCAGCCCCAGTGGTGGCTACGAGCAGTACTTC	NA	TRBJ2-7	TRBV7-9	NA